Listed below are T cell receptor beta chains from one sample, sequenced in a study of T-cell memory formation after mild COVID-19. TCRdb re-derived calls from the 5' RACE reads in MiXCR, one entry per CDR3 protein. The sample records around 200,000 distinct CDR3 sequences, about a fifth being singletons. The sequencing sample was made of PBMCs or a T cell subset sorted from them (not recorded which). The receptors originated from a young man who had mild COVID-19 (a few samples of this study predate the infection). Cell type and time point are not known. Both conserved end residues are part of each CDR3. A D gene is named only where the DNA matches it firmly. Only some rows state a clone size, as once, few, many or a class for expanded clones.

d_call	clone_size	cdr3_length	v_call	j_call	cdr3_aa	cdr3_nt
.	.	16	TRBV20-1	TRBJ2-2	CSAPARGGPGTGELFF	TGCAGTGCACCAGCCAGGGGGGGGCCTGGCACCGGGGAGCTGTTTTTT
TRBD1	.	15	TRBV12-3/TRBV12-4	TRBJ1-3	CASSPGGFSSYTIYF	TGTGCCAGCAGTCCAGGGGGGTTTTCCTCCTACACCATATATTTT
.	few	15	TRBV7-2	TRBJ1-2	CASSFPPAGSYGYTF	TGTGCCAGCAGCTTCCCCCCCGCAGGTTCTTATGGCTACACCTTC
TRBD1	few	15	TRBV5-1	TRBJ2-1	CASNRLDRGRGEQFF	TGCGCCAGCAACCGGTTGGACAGGGGGCGTGGTGAGCAGTTCTTC
.	.	16	TRBV11-2	TRBJ2-7	CASSFDLTAGAYEQYF	TGTGCCAGCAGCTTCGACCTTACAGCCGGGGCCTACGAGCAGTACTTC
.	.	16	TRBV20-1	TRBJ2-6	CSAPGAGSSGANVLTF	TGCAGTGCTCCAGGGGCAGGGAGCTCTGGGGCCAACGTCCTGACTTTC
.	.	13	TRBV5-1	TRBJ1-1	CASSFVGGAEAFF	TGCGCCAGCAGTTTCGTCGGGGGTGCTGAAGCTTTCTTT
.	few	13	TRBV7-2	TRBJ2-1	CASLAGGGNEQFF	TGTGCCAGCTTGGCCGGTGGGGGGAATGAGCAGTTCTTC
.	.	15	TRBV15	TRBJ1-5	CATSRDLGGDQPQHF	TGTGCCACCAGCAGAGATCTCGGGGGCGATCAGCCCCAGCATTTT
TRBD2	few	16	TRBV4-2	TRBJ2-2	CASSQEPGGAAGELFF	TGTGCCAGCAGCCAAGAACCCGGGGGGGCTGCCGGGGAGCTGTTTTTT
.	few	12	TRBV5-1	TRBJ2-7	CASSNSFYEQYF	TGCGCCAGCAGCAATAGCTTCTACGAGCAGTACTTC
TRBD2	.	16	TRBV27	TRBJ2-1	CASSLSGGGASYEQFF	TGTGCCAGCAGTTTATCCGGCGGGGGGGCTAGCTATGAGCAGTTCTTC
TRBD1	many	16	TRBV7-2	TRBJ2-7	CASSLVVSTGKGEQYF	TGTGCCAGCAGCTTAGTTGTCTCGACAGGGAAGGGCGAGCAGTACTTC
.	few	11	TRBV20-1	TRBJ1-2	CSAWGGYGYTF	TGCAGTGCCTGGGGGGGATATGGCTACACCTTC
TRBD1	.	14	TRBV12-3/TRBV12-4	TRBJ2-3	CASSRRGRTDTQYF	TGTGCCAGCAGCCGCAGGGGGCGCACAGATACGCAGTATTTT
TRBD1	few	17	TRBV7-9	TRBJ2-5	CASSPRRTGFEQETQYF	TGTGCCAGCAGCCCCCGACGGACAGGGTTTGAGCAGGAGACCCAGTACTTC
.	few	13	TRBV9	TRBJ1-1	CASSVDYRTEAFF	TGTGCCAGCAGCGTAGATTACAGAACTGAAGCTTTCTTT
.	few	13	TRBV2	TRBJ1-5	CASSDTGNQPQHF	TGTGCCAGCAGTGATACAGGCAATCAGCCCCAGCATTTT
.	few	13	TRBV7-9	TRBJ1-1	CASSFEEGTEAFF	TGTGCCAGCAGCTTCGAAGAGGGCACTGAAGCTTTCTTT
.	many	13	TRBV2	TRBJ1-1	CASSEVENTEAFF	TGTGCCAGCAGTGAAGTCGAGAACACTGAAGCTTTCTTT
TRBD1	few	15	TRBV7-9	TRBJ1-2	CASSLGRGLDYGYTF	TGTGCCAGCAGCTTAGGTAGGGGGCTCGACTATGGCTACACCTTC
.	many	14	TRBV2	TRBJ1-5	CASTVGTEDQPQHF	TGTGCCAGCACCGTGGGGACGGAGGATCAGCCCCAGCATTTT
.	.	17	TRBV15	TRBJ1-6	CATSRDPHDGVPSPLHF	TGTGCCACCAGCAGAGATCCTCACGACGGAGTCCCTTCACCCCTCCACTTT
.	few	17	TRBV5-5	TRBJ2-6	CASSLATGISGANVLTF	TGTGCCAGCAGCTTGGCCACAGGGATCTCTGGGGCCAACGTCCTGACTTTC
.	.	14	TRBV10-3	TRBJ1-3	CAISEAGSGNTIYF	TGTGCCATCAGTGAGGCAGGGTCCGGAAACACCATATATTTT
.	many	15	TRBV4-2	TRBJ1-4	CASSQEVRGNEKLFF	TGTGCCAGCAGCCAAGAGGTCCGGGGAAATGAAAAACTGTTTTTT
.	.	14	TRBV27	TRBJ1-2	CASSLLRGQDGYTF	TGTGCCAGCAGCCTACTCAGGGGCCAAGATGGCTACACCTTC
.	.	15	TRBV10-1	TRBJ2-2	CASSGRQRTPGSCFF	.
.	few	13	TRBV5-1	TRBJ2-4	CASQLPGENIQYF	TGCGCCAGCCAGCTCCCAGGGGAAAACATTCAGTACTTC
TRBD2	.	17	TRBV10-3	TRBJ2-2	CAISGLAGARVTGELFF	TGTGCCATCAGTGGACTAGCGGGGGCACGAGTCACCGGGGAGCTGTTTTTT
.	few	15	TRBV9	TRBJ1-6	CASSVGERYNSPLHF	TGTGCCAGCAGCGTAGGTGAGAGGTATAATTCACCCCTCCACTTT
.	few	14	TRBV20-1	TRBJ2-3	CSARDRGSTDTQYF	TGCAGTGCTAGAGATCGGGGGAGCACAGATACGCAGTATTTT
TRBD1	few	12	TRBV4-3	TRBJ1-1	CASSQGTGPAFF	TGCGCCAGCAGCCAAGGGACAGGGCCAGCTTTCTTT
.	few	13	TRBV4-2	TRBJ1-1	CASSQPLPGRAFF	TGTGCCAGCAGCCAACCCTTGCCAGGGCGGGCTTTCTTT
TRBD1	.	15	TRBV18	TRBJ1-2	CASSPGQGEFYGYTF	TGTGCCAGCTCACCTGGACAGGGGGAATTCTATGGCTACACCTTC
TRBD2	few	16	TRBV4-2	TRBJ2-2	CASSELAGTNTGELFF	TGTGCCAGCAGCGAACTAGCGGGGACGAACACCGGGGAGCTGTTTTTT
TRBD2	.	14	TRBV3-1	TRBJ2-5	CASATSGGQETQYF	TGTGCCAGCGCGACTAGCGGGGGCCAAGAGACCCAGTACTTC
.	.	11	TRBV20-1	TRBJ2-3	CSASGGDTQYF	TGCAGTGCTAGCGGTGGAGATACGCAGTATTTT
.	many	13	TRBV12-3/TRBV12-4	TRBJ2-1	CASSLRVGSEQFF	TGTGCCAGCAGTTTACGCGTGGGGAGTGAGCAGTTCTTC
TRBD1	few	14	TRBV9	TRBJ1-1	CASSRPDRGAEAFF	TGTGCCAGCAGCAGACCCGACAGGGGGGCGGAAGCTTTCTTT
.	few	12	TRBV29-1	TRBJ2-3	CSVGTATDTQYF	TGCAGCGTTGGAACAGCCACAGATACGCAGTATTTT
.	few	14	TRBV4-2	TRBJ1-1	CASSRGEGGTEAFF	TGTGCCAGCTCCCGTGGGGAAGGGGGTACTGAAGCTTTCTTT